This entry features one T cell receptor beta chain sequence. The data derive from a study of blood T cell repertoires in COVID-19. In germline, CDR1 is SGHAT, CDR2 FQNNGV. V lost 4 bases and J lost 0; bases outside the gene matches: 10. The CDR3 totals 18 residues. The repertoire was sequenced with immunoSEQ multiplex PCR; TCRdb's copy has only in-frame clones and lacks some. The sample has under 200,000 clones, approximately 80% seen once; the top ten hold 10% to 15%. The V call is TRBV11-2, the J call TRBJ1-2, with TRBD1 identical over 11 bases. Sequencing input: PBMCs or T cells enriched from blood (not recorded which). The TCR sequence derives from a woman in her sixties who had recovered from COVID-19. CDR3 protein: CASSSRRGQGVSNYGYTF. DNA for the CDR3: TGTGCCAGCAGCTCTAGAAGGGGACAGGGGGTTTCTAACTATGGCTACACCTTC.